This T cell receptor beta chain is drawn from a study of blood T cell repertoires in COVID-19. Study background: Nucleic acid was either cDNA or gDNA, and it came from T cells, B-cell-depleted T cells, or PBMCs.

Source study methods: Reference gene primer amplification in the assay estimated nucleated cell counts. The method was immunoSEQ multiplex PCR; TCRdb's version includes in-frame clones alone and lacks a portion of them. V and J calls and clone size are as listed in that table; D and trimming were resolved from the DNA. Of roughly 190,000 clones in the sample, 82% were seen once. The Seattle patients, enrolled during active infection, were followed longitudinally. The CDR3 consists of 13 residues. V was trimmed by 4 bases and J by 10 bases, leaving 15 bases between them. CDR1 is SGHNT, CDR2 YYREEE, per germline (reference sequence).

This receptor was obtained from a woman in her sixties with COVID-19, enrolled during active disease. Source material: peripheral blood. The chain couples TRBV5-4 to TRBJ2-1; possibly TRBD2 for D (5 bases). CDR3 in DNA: TGTGCCAGCAGCGCAATAGGACTCCTGGAGCAGTTCTTC. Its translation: CASSAIGLLEQFF.